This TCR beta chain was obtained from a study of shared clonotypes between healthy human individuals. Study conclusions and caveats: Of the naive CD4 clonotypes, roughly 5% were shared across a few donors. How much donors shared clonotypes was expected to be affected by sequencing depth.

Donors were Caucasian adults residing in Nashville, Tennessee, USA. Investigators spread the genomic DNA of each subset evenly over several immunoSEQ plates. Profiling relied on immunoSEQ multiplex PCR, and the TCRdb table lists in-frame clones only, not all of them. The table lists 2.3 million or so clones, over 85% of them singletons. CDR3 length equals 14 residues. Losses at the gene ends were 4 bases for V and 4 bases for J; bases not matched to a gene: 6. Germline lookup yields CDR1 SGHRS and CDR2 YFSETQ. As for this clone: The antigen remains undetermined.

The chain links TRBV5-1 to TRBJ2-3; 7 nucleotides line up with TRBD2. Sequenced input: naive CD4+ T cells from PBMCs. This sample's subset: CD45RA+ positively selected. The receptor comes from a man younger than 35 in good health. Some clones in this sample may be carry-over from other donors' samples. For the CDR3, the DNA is TGCGCCAGCAGCCCCGCGGGAGCCGCAGATACGCAGTATTTT. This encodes CASSPAGAADTQYF.